This TCR beta chain was documented in a study of blood T cell repertoires in COVID-19. Germline CDR1 reads SGHTS; CDR2 reads YDEGEE. This CDR3 region has 15 residues. Trimming took off 2 bases at V and 5 bases at J, with 14 bases between the two ends. Sequencing used immunoSEQ multiplex PCR; TCRdb keeps in-frame clones, though not all of them. The sample has approximately 190,000 clones, 70% to 85% seen once. The clonotype originates from a human donor with acute or convalescent COVID-19. The donor label of this sample is uncertain. Sequenced sample: peripheral blood. The V gene is TRBV5-8, the J gene TRBJ2-1, with D perhaps matching TRBD2 (6 bases). CDR3 amino acids: CASSLGGLPDNEQFF. In DNA form, the CDR3 reads TGTGCCAGCAGCTTAGGAGGGTTGCCTGACAATGAGCAGTTCTTC. The complete variable domain, with remaining parts taken from reference TRBV5-8 and TRBJ2-1, reads EAGVTQSPTHLIKTRGQQATLRCSPISGHTSVYWYQQALGLGLQFLLWYDEGEERNRGNFPPRFSGRQFPNYSSELNVNALELEDSALYLCASSLGGLPDNEQFFGPGTRLTVL.